Following are 21 T cell receptor beta chains from one sample sequenced in a study of blood T cell repertoires in COVID-19. Libraries were prepared by immunoSEQ multiplex PCR; TCRdb keeps only in-frame clonotypes and omits some of them. There are approximately 150,000 clones in the sample; over 75% occur only once, and about 1.6% lies in the top ten. Source material: peripheral blood. Source of these receptors: a human donor in a cohort sampled during active COVID-19.

The chain employs TRBV5-5 and TRBJ1-2, with D maybe TRBD1 (6 bases). V was shortened by 2 bases and J by 5 bases, with 22 bases between the two germline ends. In germline, CDR1 is SGHKS, CDR2 YYEKEE (reference sequence). CDR3 length: 17 residues. The CDR3 nucleotides read TGTGCCAGCAGCTTAACATCCTCGGGACAAAAGGAGTATGGCTACACCTTC. Protein: CASSLTSSGQKEYGYTF. Full variable domain (outside the CDR3, taken from reference TRBV5-5 and TRBJ1-2): DAGVTQSPTHLIKTRGQQVTLRCSPISGHKSVSWYQQVLGQGPQFIFQYYEKEERGRGNFPDRFSARQFPNYSSELNVNALLLGDSALYLCASSLTSSGQKEYGYTFGSGTRLTVV.

The chain couples TRBV5-1 to TRBJ1-5, with D possibly being TRBD1 (5 bases). This CDR3 contains 11 residues. V dropped 4 bases and J dropped 9 bases, with 8 bases sitting between them. Germline CDR1 SGHRS, CDR2 YFSETQ. CDR3: CASSKRGPQHF. CDR3 in DNA: TGCGCCAGCAGCAAAAGGGGGCCCCAGCATTTT.

The CDR3 DNA is TGTGCCAGCAGTTACGAGGAGAACACTGAAGCTTTCTTT. It is translated as CASSYEENTEAFF. The rearrangement uses TRBV6-6 and TRBJ1-1, with unresolved D. The germline V gene encodes CDR1 MNHNY and CDR2 SVGAGI (reference sequence). CDR3 length: 13 amino acids. V dropped 2 bases and J dropped 1 base, with 5 bases sitting between them.

The chain has TRBV20-1 and TRBJ2-7, with a possible D match to TRBD2 (5 bases). CDR1 is DFQATT and CDR2 is SNEGSKA in the germline V gene (reference sequence). This CDR3 contains 13 residues. The V end lost 3 bases, the J end lost 2 bases, and 11 bases lay between the germline ends. CDR3: CSASRPGTYEQYF. CDR3 bases: TGCAGTGCTAGTCGCCCGGGAACCTACGAGCAGTACTTC.

The chain is built from TRBV4-2 and TRBJ2-5; D might be TRBD1 (6 bases). Trimming removed 1 base from V and 0 bases from J, with 15 bases in between. Germline CDR1 and CDR2: LGHNA and YNFKEQ. The CDR3 has 17 residues. The CDR3 DNA reads as TGTGCCAGCAGCCAAGGCCCCTTGGGACAAAACCAAGAGACCCAGTACTTC. It is translated as CASSQGPLGQNQETQYF.

The rearrangement uses TRBV15 and TRBJ1-4; D gene uncertain. The germline V and J ends were trimmed by 0 bases and 8 bases, with 13 bases remaining between them. This CDR3 has 15 amino acids. Germline assignment: CDR1 LNHNV and CDR2 YYDKDF (reference sequence). CDR3 nucleotides: TGTGCCACCAGCAGAGATACCGTGTCGGGGGAAAAACTGTTTTTT. It encodes CATSRDTVSGEKLFF. Full variable domain (rest looked up from reference TRBV15 and TRBJ1-4): DAMVIQNPRYQVTQFGKPVTLSCSQTLNHNVMYWYQQKSSQAPKLLFHYYDKDFNNEADTPDNFQSRRPNTSFCFLDIRSPGLGDTAMYLCATSRDTVSGEKLFFGSGTQLSVL.

The V call is TRBV3-1 (or the pseudogene TRBV3-2), the J call TRBJ2-7; 9 bases map to TRBD2. The V gene end was trimmed by 4 bases and the J gene end by 6 bases; junction bases not matched to a gene: 13. The CDR3 covers 16 residues. The germline CDR1 and CDR2 sequences are LGHDT and YNNKEL (reference sequence). The CDR3, as DNA: TGTGCCAGCAGCCTTTGGGGAGTGGCGGGAGGGGGCGAGCAGTACTTC. Encoded protein: CASSLWGVAGGGEQYF.

The CDR3: CASSIWETGSSEQFF. The CDR3 bases are TGTGCCAGTAGTATATGGGAGACAGGCAGCAGTGAGCAGTTCTTC. This sequence joins TRBV19 and TRBJ2-1; possible D gene TRBD1, 6 bases. V was cut by 2 bases and J by 9 bases, with 17 bases left in between. Looked up from germline, CDR1 is LNHDA and CDR2 is SQIVND (reference sequence). The length of the CDR3 is 15 residues.

The V call is TRBV27, the J call TRBJ2-2, with 7 bases identical to TRBD2. J gave up 0 bases and V 4 bases, and 14 bases lay outside the gene matches. CDR1 and CDR2 (germline): MNHEY, SMNVEV (reference sequence). The CDR3 has 19 residues. For the CDR3, the DNA is TGTGCCAGCAGTTCCCAAACCCATGCCGGGAGGTCGAACACCGGGGAGCTGTTTTTT. It yields the protein CASSSQTHAGRSNTGELFF.

The V gene is TRBV2, the J gene TRBJ2-2; D might be TRBD1 (5 bases). CDR3 length equals 14 residues. Germline V gives CDR1 SNHLY, CDR2 FYNNEI. Trimming took off 2 bases at V and 8 bases at J, with 12 bases between the two ends. CDR3 coding DNA: TGTGCCAGCAGTGAACTCAGGGTAACAGGGGAGCTGTTTTTT. It is translated as CASSELRVTGELFF. Combining the CDR3 with reference TRBV2 and TRBJ2-2 gives the whole variable domain EPEVTQTPSHQVTQMGQEVILRCVPISNHLYFYWYRQILGQKVEFLVSFYNNEISEKSEIFDDQFSVERPDGSNFTLKIRSTKLEDSAMYFCASSELRVTGELFFGEGSRLTVL.

The rearrangement links TRBV24-1 to TRBJ1-2; TRBD1 aligns across 8 bases. This CDR3 is 14 amino acids long. V shed 6 bases, J shed 5 bases, and the junction held 7 bases outside the gene matches. Per the germline V gene, CDR1 is KGHDR and CDR2 is SFDVKD. The CDR3 protein is CATSLTGGTYGYTF. The CDR3 nucleotides are TGTGCCACCAGTCTAACAGGGGGTACATATGGCTACACCTTC.

The chain joins TRBV18 to TRBJ2-7; D uncertain. The V end was cut by 3 bases, the J end by 3 bases, with 9 bases between. Germline-derived CDR1 and CDR2 are KGHSH and LQKENI. The CDR3 totals 13 residues. The chain's CDR3 is CASSPERSYEQYF. The CDR3 DNA follows: TGTGCCAGCTCACCGGAGCGAAGCTACGAGCAGTACTTC. Based on the CDR3 plus reference TRBV18 and TRBJ2-7, the full variable domain is NAGVMQNPRHLVRRRGQEARLRCSPMKGHSHVYWYRQLPEEGLKFMVYLQKENIIDESGMPKERFSAEFPKEGPSILRIQQVVRGDSAAYFCASSPERSYEQYFGPGTRLTVT.

The gene calls are TRBV28 and TRBJ1-2; D is unclear. The V end lost 7 bases, the J end lost 0 bases, and 15 bases lay between the germline ends. The CDR3 extends over 15 amino acids. Germline loops: CDR1 MDHEN, CDR2 SYDVKM. For the CDR3, the DNA is TGTGCCAGCACCCCCTGGCGTGCGGCTAACTATGGCTACACCTTC. This sequence encodes CASTPWRAANYGYTF.

The CDR3 DNA is TGTGCCACCAGTGATTTGTCGCCCACAGTACCCTCCTACGAGCAGTACTTC. Translation: CATSDLSPTVPSYEQYF. The chain recombines TRBV24-1 with TRBJ2-7; D is unresolved. Per germline, CDR1 KGHDR and CDR2 SFDVKD. CDR3 length: 17 amino acids. V gave up 0 bases and J gave up 0 bases, with 14 bases separating them.

The chain couples TRBV7-9 to TRBJ1-2, with D possibly being TRBD1 (6 bases). The CDR3 totals 17 residues. The germline gives CDR1 SEHNR, CDR2 FQNEAQ (reference sequence). V shed 5 bases and J shed 4 bases, with 23 bases lying between them. In nucleotides, the CDR3 is TGTGCCAGCAGCCCGGGGGGCAGAGTCGTTATGGGCTATGGCTACACCTTC. It specifies CASSPGGRVVMGYGYTF. The full variable domain, completed using reference TRBV7-9 and TRBJ1-2, is DTGVSQNPRHKITKRGQNVTFRCDPISEHNRLYWYRQTLGQGPEFLTYFQNEAQLEKSRLLSDRFSAERPKGSFSTLEIQRTEQGDSAMYLCASSPGGRVVMGYGYTFGSGTRLTVV.

This clone was picked up one time. This chain links TRBV19 with TRBJ2-1, with TRBD2 matching 9 bases. The CDR3 is 14 amino acids. J was trimmed by 8 bases and V by 3 bases; bases with no gene match: 5. Germline-derived CDR1 and CDR2 are LNHDA and SQIVND (reference sequence). The CDR3 loop reads CASSILAGRDEQFF. As DNA, the CDR3 is TGTGCCAGTAGTATCCTAGCGGGAAGGGATGAGCAGTTCTTC.

This clone was counted only a few times. The V gene is TRBV7-9, the J gene TRBJ2-7; D gene uncertain. The CDR3 extends over 13 amino acids. CDR1 is SEHNR, CDR2 FQNEAQ, per germline (reference sequence). The V and J ends lost 1 base and 6 bases respectively, with 10 bases between them. The CDR3 bases are TGTGCCAGCAGCTTAGATCGAGTCTTCGAGCAGTACTTC. This translates into CASSLDRVFEQYF.

This chain connects TRBV24-1 to TRBJ1-6; unclear D gene. Germline V CDR1 and CDR2: KGHDR, SFDVKD. This CDR3 comprises 14 residues. The ends were cut back, 7 bases at V and 5 bases at J, with 11 bases in the middle. CDR3 sequence reads: CATSHSGNNSPLHF. CDR3 sequence (DNA): TGTGCCACCAGCCACTCGGGGAATAATTCACCCCTCCACTTT.

This clone was counted once. CDR3 in DNA: TGTGCCAGCAGCCTACGGGGTGGCGGGGAGCTGTTTTTT. This sequence encodes CASSLRGGGELFF. The chain joins TRBV14 to TRBJ2-2; the D gene is possibly TRBD2 (5 bases). V was cut by 4 bases and J by 7 bases, with 10 bases left in between. Germline V gene lookup returns CDR1 SGHDN and CDR2 FVKESK. This CDR3 has 13 amino acids.

The chain combines TRBV14 with TRBJ1-2; weak D call: TRBD1 (6 bases). The V and J ends lost 1 base and 7 bases respectively, with 13 bases between them. The length of the CDR3 is 14 residues. From germline, CDR1 is SGHDN and CDR2 FVKESK. The CDR3 coding sequence is TGTGCCAGCAGCCAAGTCCAGGGGATTATTGGCTACACCTTC. Protein sequence: CASSQVQGIIGYTF.

The V and J genes are TRBV7-9 and TRBJ1-1; possible D gene TRBD1, 6 bases. This CDR3 has 13 residues. CDR1 SEHNR and CDR2 FQNEAQ come from the germline V gene (reference sequence). V dropped 5 bases and J dropped 5 bases, with 12 bases sitting between them. The CDR3 loop reads CASSQVQGTEAFF. CDR3 coding DNA: TGTGCCAGCAGCCAAGTCCAGGGGACTGAAGCTTTCTTT.